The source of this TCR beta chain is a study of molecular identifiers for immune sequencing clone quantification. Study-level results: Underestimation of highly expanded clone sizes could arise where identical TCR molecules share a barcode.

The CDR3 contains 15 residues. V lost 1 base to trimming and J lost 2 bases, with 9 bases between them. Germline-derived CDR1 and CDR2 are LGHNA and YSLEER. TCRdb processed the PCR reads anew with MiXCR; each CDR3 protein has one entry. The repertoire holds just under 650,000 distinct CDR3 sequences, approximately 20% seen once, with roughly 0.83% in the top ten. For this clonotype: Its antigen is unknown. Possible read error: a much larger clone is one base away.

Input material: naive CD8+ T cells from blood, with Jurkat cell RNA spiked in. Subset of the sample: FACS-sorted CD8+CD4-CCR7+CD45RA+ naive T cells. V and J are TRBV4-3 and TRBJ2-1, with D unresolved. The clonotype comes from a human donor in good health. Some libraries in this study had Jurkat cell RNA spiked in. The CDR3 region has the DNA TGCGCCAGCAGCCAAGTCCTTGAGCCCTACAATGAGCAGTTCTTC. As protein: CASSQVLEPYNEQFF.